A selection of T cell receptor beta chains follows, all from one sample in a study of neoadjuvant anti-PD-1 for oral cavity cancer. Assay used: immunoSEQ multiplex PCR; TCRdb lists only in-frame clones, some missing. The sample records around 15,000 clones, 55% to 70% being singletons. Specimen: PBMCs, collected before nivolumab (anti-PD-1) treatment. All receptors come from a person aged 35-79 years with oral cavity squamous cell carcinoma. Each CDR3 is given with its conserved first and last residue. D genes are given only for firm matches. A clone size is listed for some rows: how often the clone was seen (once, few, many), or a class if it is expanded.

v_gene: TRBV28; j_gene: TRBJ2-7; d_gene: -; abundance: -; CDR3nt: TGTGCCAGCAGTTTGGAAATAGGCGAGCAGTACTTC; CDR3aa: CASSLEIGEQYF
v_gene: TRBV19; j_gene: TRBJ1-1; d_gene: -; abundance: -; CDR3nt: TGTGCCAGTAGCGAACAGGGAGTATATCTCGGGACTGAAGCTTTCTTT; CDR3aa: CASSEQGVYLGTEAFF
v_gene: TRBV6-1; j_gene: TRBJ1-3; d_gene: -; abundance: -; CDR3nt: TGTGCCAGCAGTGACAGGATCTCTGGAAACACCATATATTTT; CDR3aa: CASSDRISGNTIYF
v_gene: TRBV6-5; j_gene: TRBJ1-1; d_gene: TRBD1; abundance: once; CDR3nt: TGTGCCAGCAGTTACTCGCGAGGGGGACAGGGTTCTGACTATTTCTTT; CDR3aa: CASSYSRGGQGSDYFF
v_gene: TRBV5-1; j_gene: TRBJ2-6; d_gene: TRBD1; abundance: -; CDR3nt: TGCGCCAGCAGCATCGGACAGGGGTCCGGGGCCAACGTCCTGACTTTC; CDR3aa: CASSIGQGSGANVLTF
v_gene: TRBV30; j_gene: TRBJ2-7; d_gene: TRBD2; abundance: -; CDR3nt: TGTGCCTGGGGACTAGCGGCGTCATACGAGCAGTACTTC; CDR3aa: CAWGLAASYEQYF
v_gene: TRBV11-3; j_gene: TRBJ2-2; d_gene: TRBD2; abundance: -; CDR3nt: TGTGCCAGCAGCGCAGCGGGAGGCGCAGGCGGGGAGCTGTTTTTT; CDR3aa: CASSAAGGAGGELFF
v_gene: TRBV6-5; j_gene: TRBJ2-7; d_gene: -; abundance: -; CDR3nt: TGTGCCAGCAAACAATCCGGTACCTCCTACGAGCAGTACTTC; CDR3aa: CASKQSGTSYEQYF
v_gene: TRBV11-2; j_gene: TRBJ2-7; d_gene: TRBD2; abundance: -; CDR3nt: TGTGCCAGCAGCCGTGTAGCGGGAGGGGCCTACGAGCAGTACTTC; CDR3aa: CASSRVAGGAYEQYF
v_gene: TRBV5-1; j_gene: TRBJ1-6; d_gene: -; abundance: -; CDR3nt: TGCGCCAGCAGCGCCGGGCCAGGCCCTAACTATAATTCACCCCTCCACTTT; CDR3aa: CASSAGPGPNYNSPLHF
v_gene: TRBV28; j_gene: TRBJ2-3; d_gene: TRBD1; abundance: few; CDR3nt: TGTGCCAGCAGTTCGACAGGGGGGTCTCTAACAGATACGCAGTATTTT; CDR3aa: CASSSTGGSLTDTQYF
v_gene: TRBV11-2; j_gene: TRBJ1-2; d_gene: -; abundance: few; CDR3nt: TGTGCCAGCAGCCTTATGGGAGGGCTAAACTATGGCTACACCTTC; CDR3aa: CASSLMGGLNYGYTF
v_gene: TRBV10-1; j_gene: TRBJ2-2; d_gene: TRBD1; abundance: -; CDR3nt: TGCGCCAGCACTAACCAGGGGGCGACCGGGGAGCTGTTTTTT; CDR3aa: CASTNQGATGELFF
v_gene: TRBV5-1; j_gene: TRBJ2-1; d_gene: -; abundance: -; CDR3nt: TGCGCCAGCAGCACAGGGACACCCAAGTTGGGTGAGCAGTTCTTC; CDR3aa: CASSTGTPKLGEQFF
v_gene: TRBV10-3; j_gene: TRBJ1-5; d_gene: TRBD1; abundance: -; CDR3nt: TGTGCCATCAGTGAGGCACAGGGGTTGGGCAATCAGCCCCAGCATTTT; CDR3aa: CAISEAQGLGNQPQHF
v_gene: TRBV6-1; j_gene: TRBJ1-5; d_gene: -; abundance: -; CDR3nt: TGTGCCAGCAGTGGCGAACGGAATCAGCCCCAGCATTTT; CDR3aa: CASSGERNQPQHF
v_gene: TRBV19; j_gene: TRBJ2-7; d_gene: TRBD2; abundance: -; CDR3nt: TGTGCCAGTAGTATGCGGGAGGGAGGCTACGAGCAGTACTTC; CDR3aa: CASSMREGGYEQYF
v_gene: TRBV11-2; j_gene: TRBJ2-3; d_gene: -; abundance: -; CDR3nt: TGTGCCAGCAGCCTGCAACGACTAGGGGACACAGATACGCAGTATTTT; CDR3aa: CASSLQRLGDTDTQYF
v_gene: TRBV29-1; j_gene: TRBJ2-7; d_gene: -; abundance: -; CDR3nt: TGCAGCGTTGAGCAGGGGCCCTACGAGCAGTACTTC; CDR3aa: CSVEQGPYEQYF
v_gene: TRBV4-1; j_gene: TRBJ2-3; d_gene: TRBD2; abundance: -; CDR3nt: TGCGCCAGCAGCCCGATAGCGGGAGTGGGCACAGATACGCAGTATTTT; CDR3aa: CASSPIAGVGTDTQYF
v_gene: TRBV19; j_gene: TRBJ2-7; d_gene: -; abundance: -; CDR3nt: TGTGCCAGTGGATCTTTGGGCACAAAGCCCTACGAGCAGTACTTC; CDR3aa: CASGSLGTKPYEQYF
v_gene: TRBV27; j_gene: TRBJ2-2; d_gene: TRBD1; abundance: few; CDR3nt: TGTGCCAGCAGTCCGACTGACAGGGACGGCACCGGGGAGCTGTTTTTT; CDR3aa: CASSPTDRDGTGELFF
v_gene: TRBV6-5; j_gene: TRBJ2-7; d_gene: TRBD2; abundance: -; CDR3nt: TGTGCCAGCATGCTAGCGGGAGGGAGCTACGAGCAGTACTTC; CDR3aa: CASMLAGGSYEQYF
v_gene: TRBV2; j_gene: TRBJ1-2; d_gene: -; abundance: -; CDR3nt: TGTGCCAGCAGCCTTCTTCAGGGGAGCTATGGCTACACCTTC; CDR3aa: CASSLLQGSYGYTF
v_gene: TRBV7-8; j_gene: TRBJ1-5; d_gene: -; abundance: few; CDR3nt: TGTGCCAGCAGCCCCCGAGACAGCCCCAATCAGCCCCAGCATTTT; CDR3aa: CASSPRDSPNQPQHF
v_gene: TRBV21-1; j_gene: TRBJ2-1; d_gene: -; abundance: few; CDR3nt: TGTGCCAGCAGCAAAGGTAGCGGTTACTCCTACAATGAGCAGTTCTTC; CDR3aa: CASSKGSGYSYNEQFF
v_gene: TRBV10-3; j_gene: TRBJ2-7; d_gene: -; abundance: -; CDR3nt: TGTGCCATCAGTGACCCCCACGGGAGTTCCTACGAGCAGTACTTC; CDR3aa: CAISDPHGSSYEQYF
v_gene: TRBV19; j_gene: TRBJ1-2; d_gene: TRBD1; abundance: -; CDR3nt: TGTGCCAGTCACCCGACAGGGACGAACTATGGCTACACCTTC; CDR3aa: CASHPTGTNYGYTF
v_gene: TRBV9; j_gene: TRBJ2-1; d_gene: -; abundance: -; CDR3nt: TGTGCCAGCAGCGCACTGACAGGCTCCTACAATGAGCAGTTCTTC; CDR3aa: CASSALTGSYNEQFF
v_gene: TRBV6-5; j_gene: TRBJ2-2; d_gene: -; abundance: -; CDR3nt: TGTGCCAGCAGTTACGGGGTCCCCGGGGAGCTGTTTTTT; CDR3aa: CASSYGVPGELFF
v_gene: TRBV5-1; j_gene: TRBJ1-2; d_gene: -; abundance: -; CDR3nt: TGCGCCAGCAGCTGGGACCTAGGGGGTAACTATGGCTACACCTTC; CDR3aa: CASSWDLGGNYGYTF
v_gene: TRBV7-3; j_gene: TRBJ2-5; d_gene: -; abundance: -; CDR3nt: TGTGCCAGCAGCCCCGTAGGGGGGGGCGAGGAGACCCAGTACTTC; CDR3aa: CASSPVGGGEETQYF
v_gene: TRBV13; j_gene: TRBJ2-2; d_gene: TRBD1; abundance: -; CDR3nt: TGTGCCAGCAGCCCTCGGGACAGGGTTACAACCGGGGAGCTGTTTTTT; CDR3aa: CASSPRDRVTTGELFF
v_gene: TRBV5-6; j_gene: TRBJ2-3; d_gene: TRBD2; abundance: -; CDR3nt: TGTGCCAGCAGCCCTAGCGGGGAGGGGGCAGATACGCAGTATTTT; CDR3aa: CASSPSGEGADTQYF
v_gene: TRBV7-3; j_gene: TRBJ2-1; d_gene: -; abundance: -; CDR3nt: TGTGCCACCTCGACTAGTTTCGACAATGAGCAGTTCTTC; CDR3aa: CATSTSFDNEQFF
v_gene: TRBV7-8; j_gene: TRBJ1-5; d_gene: -; abundance: -; CDR3nt: TGTGCCAGCAGCTTAGACGGGGGCCTCAGCAATCAGCCCCAGCATTTT; CDR3aa: CASSLDGGLSNQPQHF
v_gene: TRBV28; j_gene: TRBJ2-7; d_gene: -; abundance: -; CDR3nt: TGTGCCAGCAGTCCCTTTGGGGGGTTCGAGCAGTACTTC; CDR3aa: CASSPFGGFEQYF
v_gene: TRBV6-5; j_gene: TRBJ1-4; d_gene: -; abundance: -; CDR3nt: TGTGCCAGCAGTGGAGCAACTAATGAAAAACTGTTTTTT; CDR3aa: CASSGATNEKLFF
v_gene: TRBV7-9; j_gene: TRBJ1-4; d_gene: -; abundance: few; CDR3nt: TGTGCCAGCAGCTTAGGGGGGGAGGAAAAACTGTTTTTT; CDR3aa: CASSLGGEEKLFF
v_gene: TRBV11-2; j_gene: TRBJ2-7; d_gene: TRBD2; abundance: -; CDR3nt: TGTGCCAGCAGCGTCCGACTAGCGGGAGGATCAGCGAAGGGGGACGAGCAGTACTTC; CDR3aa: CASSVRLAGGSAKGDEQYF
v_gene: TRBV29-1; j_gene: TRBJ1-3; d_gene: -; abundance: -; CDR3nt: TGCAGCATTCAGGAATCTGGAAACACCATATATTTT; CDR3aa: CSIQESGNTIYF
v_gene: TRBV25-1; j_gene: TRBJ2-7; d_gene: -; abundance: once; CDR3nt: TGTGCCAGCAGTGAACCCCCGGGAAGCCGCTACGAGCAGTACTTC; CDR3aa: CASSEPPGSRYEQYF
v_gene: TRBV6-1; j_gene: TRBJ1-5; d_gene: -; abundance: -; CDR3nt: TGTGCCAGCAGTGAATTGGGGGGATCCCAGCCCCAGCATTTT; CDR3aa: CASSELGGSQPQHF
v_gene: TRBV20-1; j_gene: TRBJ2-1; d_gene: -; abundance: -; CDR3nt: TGCAGTGCCTCTGGATACAATGAGCAGTTCTTC; CDR3aa: CSASGYNEQFF
v_gene: TRBV2; j_gene: TRBJ1-3; d_gene: TRBD1; abundance: -; CDR3nt: TGTGCCAGCAGTGAAGTTGGGACAGCAAACACCATATATTTT; CDR3aa: CASSEVGTANTIYF
v_gene: TRBV5-8; j_gene: TRBJ2-7; d_gene: -; abundance: -; CDR3nt: TGTGCCAGCAGTTTTCCCTACGAGCAGTACTTC; CDR3aa: CASSFPYEQYF